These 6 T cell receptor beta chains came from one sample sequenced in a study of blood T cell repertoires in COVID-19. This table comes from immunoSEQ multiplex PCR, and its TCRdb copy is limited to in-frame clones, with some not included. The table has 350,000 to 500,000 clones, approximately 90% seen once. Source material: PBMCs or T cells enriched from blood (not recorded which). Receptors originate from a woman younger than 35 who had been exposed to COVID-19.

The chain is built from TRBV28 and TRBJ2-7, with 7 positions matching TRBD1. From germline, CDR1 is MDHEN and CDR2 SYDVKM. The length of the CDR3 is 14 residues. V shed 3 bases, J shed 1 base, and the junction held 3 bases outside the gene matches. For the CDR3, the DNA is TGTGCCAGCAGTTTCTCACAGGGGTCCTACGAGCAGTACTTC. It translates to CASSFSQGSYEQYF.

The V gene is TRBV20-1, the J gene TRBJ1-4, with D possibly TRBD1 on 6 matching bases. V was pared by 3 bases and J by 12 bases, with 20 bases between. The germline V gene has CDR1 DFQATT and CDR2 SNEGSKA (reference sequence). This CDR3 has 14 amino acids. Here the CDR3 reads CSASPGGGFLELFF. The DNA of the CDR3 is TGCAGTGCTAGTCCTGGGGGGGGCTTCCTAGAACTGTTTTTT.

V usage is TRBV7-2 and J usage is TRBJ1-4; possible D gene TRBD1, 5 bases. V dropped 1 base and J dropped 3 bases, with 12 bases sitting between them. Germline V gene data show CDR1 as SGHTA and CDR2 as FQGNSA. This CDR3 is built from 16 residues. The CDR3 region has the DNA TGTGCCAGCAGCTTAGTTGGGGCGGTTTCTAATGAAAAACTGTTTTTT. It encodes CASSLVGAVSNEKLFF.

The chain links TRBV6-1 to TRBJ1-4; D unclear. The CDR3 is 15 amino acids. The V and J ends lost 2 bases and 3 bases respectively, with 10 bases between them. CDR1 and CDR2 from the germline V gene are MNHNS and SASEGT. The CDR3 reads CASSESGRANEKLFF. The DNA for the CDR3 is TGTGCCAGCAGTGAATCGGGGAGGGCTAATGAAAAACTGTTTTTT.

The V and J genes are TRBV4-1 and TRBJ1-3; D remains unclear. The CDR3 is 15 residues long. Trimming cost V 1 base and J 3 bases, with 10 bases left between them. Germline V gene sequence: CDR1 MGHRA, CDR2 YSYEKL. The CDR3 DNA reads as TGCGCCAGCAGCCAAGCTCTTAGCTTTGGAAACACCATATATTTT. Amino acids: CASSQALSFGNTIYF.

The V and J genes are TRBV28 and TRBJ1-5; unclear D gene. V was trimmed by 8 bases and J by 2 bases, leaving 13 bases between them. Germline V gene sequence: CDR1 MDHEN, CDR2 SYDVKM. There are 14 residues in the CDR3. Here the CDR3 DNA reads TGTGCCAGCGGGAGAAATAGTGGCAATCAGCCCCAGCATTTT. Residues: CASGRNSGNQPQHF.